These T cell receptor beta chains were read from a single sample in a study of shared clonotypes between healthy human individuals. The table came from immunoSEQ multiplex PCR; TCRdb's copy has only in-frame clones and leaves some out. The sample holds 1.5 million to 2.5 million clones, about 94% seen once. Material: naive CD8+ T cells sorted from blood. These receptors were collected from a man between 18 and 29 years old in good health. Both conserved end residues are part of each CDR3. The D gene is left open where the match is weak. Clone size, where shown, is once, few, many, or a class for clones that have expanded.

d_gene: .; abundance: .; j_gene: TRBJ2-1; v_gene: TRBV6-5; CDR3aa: CASSLGLSGEQFF; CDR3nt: TGTGCCAGCAGTTTGGGTCTCTCCGGTGAGCAGTTCTTC
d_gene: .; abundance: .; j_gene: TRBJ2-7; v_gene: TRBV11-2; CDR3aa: CASSSYGGTSYEQYF; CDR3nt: TGTGCCAGCAGCTCCTACGGGGGAACCTCCTACGAGCAGTACTTC
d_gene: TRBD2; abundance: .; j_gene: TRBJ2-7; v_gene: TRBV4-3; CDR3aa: CASSQDPGLSYEQYF; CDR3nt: TGCGCCAGCAGCCAGGACCCGGGACTATCCTACGAGCAGTACTTC
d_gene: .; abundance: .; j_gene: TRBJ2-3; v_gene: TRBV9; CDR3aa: CASSPPIGVWDTQYF; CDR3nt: TGTGCCAGCAGCCCGCCAATCGGGGTATGGGATACGCAGTATTTT
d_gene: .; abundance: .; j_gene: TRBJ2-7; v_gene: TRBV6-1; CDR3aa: CASSDRTYEQYF; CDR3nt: TGTGCCAGCAGTGACAGAACCTACGAGCAGTACTTC
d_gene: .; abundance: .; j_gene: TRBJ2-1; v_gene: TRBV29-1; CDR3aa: CSVEGREDSYNEQFF; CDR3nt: TGCAGCGTTGAAGGCAGGGAGGACTCCTACAATGAGCAGTTCTTC
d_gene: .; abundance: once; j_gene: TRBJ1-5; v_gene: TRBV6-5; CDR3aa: CASLPSGGSNQPQHF; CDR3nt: TGTGCCAGCCTCCCCTCCGGGGGCAGCAATCAGCCCCAGCATTTT
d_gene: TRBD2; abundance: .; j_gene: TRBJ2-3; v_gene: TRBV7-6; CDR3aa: CASSLGAGADTQYF; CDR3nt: TGTGCCAGCAGCTTAGGAGCGGGGGCAGATACGCAGTATTTT
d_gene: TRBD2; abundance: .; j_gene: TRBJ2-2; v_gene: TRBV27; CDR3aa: CASTGTSGSYTGELFF; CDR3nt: TGTGCCAGCACTGGAACTAGCGGGAGCTACACCGGGGAGCTGTTTTTT
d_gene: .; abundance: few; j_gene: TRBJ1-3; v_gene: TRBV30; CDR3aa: CAWMPPGGNTIYF; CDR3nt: TGTGCCTGGATGCCCCCAGGGGGAAACACCATATATTTT
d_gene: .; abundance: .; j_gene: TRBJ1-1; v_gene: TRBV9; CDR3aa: CASSAGGHMNTEAFF; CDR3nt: TGTGCCAGCAGCGCGGGGGGGCACATGAACACTGAAGCTTTCTTT
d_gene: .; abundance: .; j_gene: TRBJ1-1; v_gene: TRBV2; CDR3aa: CASRGGLMNTEAFF; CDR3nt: TGTGCCTCCCGTGGAGGACTCATGAACACTGAAGCTTTCTTT
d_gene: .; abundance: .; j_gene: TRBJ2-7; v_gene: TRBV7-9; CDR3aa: CASTPPGAGPYEQYF; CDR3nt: TGTGCCAGCACCCCTCCAGGGGCAGGGCCCTACGAGCAGTACTTC
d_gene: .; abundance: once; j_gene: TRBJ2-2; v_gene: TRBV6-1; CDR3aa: CASGLVETGELFF; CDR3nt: TGTGCCAGCGGTTTGGTCGAGACCGGGGAGCTGTTTTTT
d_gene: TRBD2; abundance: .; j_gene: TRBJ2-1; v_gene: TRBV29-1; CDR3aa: CSVEGLTSGRSNEQFF; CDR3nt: TGCAGCGTTGAAGGGCTAACTAGCGGGAGAAGCAATGAGCAGTTCTTC
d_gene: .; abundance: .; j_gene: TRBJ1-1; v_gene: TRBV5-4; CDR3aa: CASSQNTEAFF; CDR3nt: TGTGCCAGCAGCCAGAACACTGAAGCTTTCTTT
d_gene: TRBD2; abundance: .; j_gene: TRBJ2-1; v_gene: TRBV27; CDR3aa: CASSSGLAGELSYNEQFF; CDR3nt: TGTGCCAGCAGTTCGGGACTAGCGGGGGAGTTGAGTTACAATGAGCAGTTCTTC
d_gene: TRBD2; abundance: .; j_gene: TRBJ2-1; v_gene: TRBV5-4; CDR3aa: CASSPLAGSDNEQFF; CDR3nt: TGTGCCAGCAGCCCGCTAGCGGGATCCGACAATGAGCAGTTCTTC
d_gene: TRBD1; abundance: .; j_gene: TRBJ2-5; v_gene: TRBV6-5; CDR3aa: CASSPNQGATETQYF; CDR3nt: TGTGCCAGCAGTCCCAATCAGGGGGCCACGGAGACCCAGTACTTC
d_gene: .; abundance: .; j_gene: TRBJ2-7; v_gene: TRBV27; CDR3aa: CASSSLGPYYEQYF; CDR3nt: TGTGCCAGCAGTTCGTTGGGACCGTACTACGAGCAGTACTTC
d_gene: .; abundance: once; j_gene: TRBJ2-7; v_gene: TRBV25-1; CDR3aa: CASTGHGQDEQYF; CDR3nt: TGTGCCAGCACAGGACATGGTCAGGACGAGCAGTACTTC
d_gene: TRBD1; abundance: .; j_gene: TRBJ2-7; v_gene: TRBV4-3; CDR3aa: CASSQESGPRDRGLGYEQYF; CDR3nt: TGCGCCAGCAGCCAAGAATCTGGCCCCCGGGACAGGGGATTAGGCTACGAGCAGTACTTC
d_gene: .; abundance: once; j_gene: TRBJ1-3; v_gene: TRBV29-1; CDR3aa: CSVEQGFYENTIYF; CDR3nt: TGCAGCGTAGAACAGGGTTTCTACGAAAACACCATATATTTT
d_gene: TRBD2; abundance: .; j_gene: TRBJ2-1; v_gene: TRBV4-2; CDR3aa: CASTPGLAIDEQFF; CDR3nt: TGTGCCAGCACCCCGGGACTAGCTATTGATGAGCAGTTCTTC
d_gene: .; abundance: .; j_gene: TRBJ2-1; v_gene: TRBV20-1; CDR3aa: CSVGGDNEQFF; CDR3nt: TGCAGTGTTGGAGGAGATAATGAGCAGTTCTTC
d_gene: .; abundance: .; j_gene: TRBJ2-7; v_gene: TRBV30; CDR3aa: CAWSVLRGISRGEQYF; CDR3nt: TGTGCCTGGAGTGTACTCAGGGGAATTTCGCGTGGCGAGCAGTACTTC
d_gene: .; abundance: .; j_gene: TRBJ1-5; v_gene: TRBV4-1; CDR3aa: CASSLTVSNQPQHF; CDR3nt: TGCGCCAGCAGTTTGACTGTGAGCAATCAGCCCCAGCATTTT
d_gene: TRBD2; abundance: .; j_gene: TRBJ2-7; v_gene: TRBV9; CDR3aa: CASSVGLAGAYEQYF; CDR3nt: TGTGCCAGCAGCGTCGGACTAGCGGGAGCCTACGAGCAGTACTTC
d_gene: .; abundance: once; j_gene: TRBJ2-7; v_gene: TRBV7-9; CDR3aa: CASSLDGGLVHEQYF; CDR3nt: TGTGCCAGCAGCTTAGATGGGGGGCTAGTTCACGAGCAGTACTTC
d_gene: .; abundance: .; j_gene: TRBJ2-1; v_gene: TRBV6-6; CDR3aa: CASGTYNEQFF; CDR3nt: TGTGCCAGCGGGACTTACAATGAGCAGTTCTTC
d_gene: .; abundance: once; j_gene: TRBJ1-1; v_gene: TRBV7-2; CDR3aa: CASSLVGRSNTEEAFF; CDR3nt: TGTGCCAGCAGCTTAGTCGGCCGTTCAAACACTGAGGAAGCTTTCTTT
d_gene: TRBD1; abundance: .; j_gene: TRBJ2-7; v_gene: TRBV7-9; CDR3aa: CASSLATGAVYEQYF; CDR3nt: TGTGCCAGCAGCTTAGCAACAGGGGCCGTCTACGAGCAGTACTTC
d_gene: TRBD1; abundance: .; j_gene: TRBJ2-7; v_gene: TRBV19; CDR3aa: CASSPGQGGEQYF; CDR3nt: TGTGCCAGTAGTCCCGGACAGGGAGGTGAGCAGTACTTC
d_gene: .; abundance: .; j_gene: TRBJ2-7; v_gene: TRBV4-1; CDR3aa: CASSQERGGYEQYF; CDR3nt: TGCGCCAGCAGCCAGGAACGGGGAGGTTACGAGCAGTACTTC
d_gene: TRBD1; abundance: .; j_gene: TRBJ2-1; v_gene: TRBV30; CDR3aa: CAWSSGQGYYNEQFF; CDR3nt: TGTGCCTGGAGCTCGGGACAGGGCTACTACAATGAGCAGTTCTTC
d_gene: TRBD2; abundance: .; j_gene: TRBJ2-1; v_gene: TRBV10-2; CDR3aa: CASQGGLAEPNEQFF; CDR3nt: TGCGCCAGTCAGGGGGGACTAGCGGAACCCAATGAGCAGTTCTTC
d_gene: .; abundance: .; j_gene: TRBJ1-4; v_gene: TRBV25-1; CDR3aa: CASSELGGREKLFF; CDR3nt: TGTGCCAGCAGTGAACTTGGGGGTAGAGAAAAACTGTTTTTT
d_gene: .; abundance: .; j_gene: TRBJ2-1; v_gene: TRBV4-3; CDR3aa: CASSQVPHNEQFF; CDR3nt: TGCGCCAGCAGCCAAGTACCCCATAATGAGCAGTTCTTC
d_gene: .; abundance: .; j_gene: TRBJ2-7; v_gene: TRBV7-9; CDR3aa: CASSFAGWGEEQYF; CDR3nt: TGTGCCAGCAGCTTCGCAGGGTGGGGGGAAGAGCAGTACTTC
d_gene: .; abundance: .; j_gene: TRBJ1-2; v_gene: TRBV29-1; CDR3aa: CSGLDSNYGYTF; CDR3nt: TGCAGCGGTTTAGACAGTAACTATGGCTACACCTTC
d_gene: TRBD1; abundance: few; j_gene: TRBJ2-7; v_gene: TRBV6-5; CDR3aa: CASSYSTGQVSYEQYF; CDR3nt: TGTGCCAGCAGTTACTCGACGGGACAGGTATCCTACGAGCAGTACTTC
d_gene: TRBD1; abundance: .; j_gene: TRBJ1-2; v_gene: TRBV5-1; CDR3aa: CASSPLPGQGSVGHTF; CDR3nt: TGCGCCAGCAGCCCTCTTCCGGGACAGGGGTCGGTTGGCCACACCTTC
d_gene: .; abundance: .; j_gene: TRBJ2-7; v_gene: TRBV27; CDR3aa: CASSSYSSEQYF; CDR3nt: TGTGCCAGCAGTTCGTACTCCTCCGAGCAGTACTTC
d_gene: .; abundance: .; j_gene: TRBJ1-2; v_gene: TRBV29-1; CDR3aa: CSALTEGASEGYTF; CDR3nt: TGCAGCGCCTTAACAGAGGGAGCCTCGGAAGGCTACACCTTC
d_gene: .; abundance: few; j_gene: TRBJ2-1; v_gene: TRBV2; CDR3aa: CASSGDWNNEQFF; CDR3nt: TGTGCCAGCAGTGGGGACTGGAACAATGAGCAGTTCTTC